This TCR beta chain appears in the sequencing data of a study of CD8 T cells in Susac syndrome (dated by TCRdb to between 2018 and 2021). Context from the whole study: Whether CD8+ T cell activation and differentiation in Susac syndrome was antigen driven was tested using repertoire sequencing. The clonality of the CD8+ T cell repertoire was compared across approximately twelve healthy donors, roughly 14 Susac syndrome patients and roughly 15 multiple sclerosis patients. What the work shows at the level of the full study, not this receptor alone: The study acknowledged that relatively few individuals were included in the TCR sequencing and HLA analysis.

RNA was extracted with the RNeasy kit and about 0.5 to 1 ug was reverse transcribed using random hexamers. The immunoSEQ multiplex PCR assay, which covers 54 Vbeta and 13 Jbeta segments, was used to amplify TCR beta CDR3 regions. Bias from PCR amplification was corrected by using a synthetic template baseline for primer optimization and for computational correction. The original methods were these. Reads were assigned to V, D and J genes according to IMGT and analyzed in immunoSEQ Analyzer, with only productive sequences retained. Clonality was calculated as one minus the Shannon entropy normalized by log2 of the number of productive unique sequences. For each patient and control, public and private clones were evaluated within the 100 most prevalent clones. Clones were defined as Susac-specific if absent from the healthy and MS cohorts, from more than 900 published viral clones and from other ImmuneACCESS disease sequences. The public reads were reprocessed in TCRdb via fastp at Q25 and MiXCR, keeping in-frame beta chains. Records with the same CDR3 protein are collapsed into one entry carrying the most frequent genes and DNA. TCRdb's processing, not the authors' own work, is the source of the V and J calls. Within this sample are tens of thousands of distinct CDR3 sequences, with over 90% of them counted one time only. Together, the top ten hold about 0.25% of the sample.

Reading from cysteine to phenylalanine, the CDR3 counts 17 amino acids. The entry retains the CDR3 DNA only, 51 bases that are in frame from base 1. Taken from the germline V gene, the CDR1 and CDR2 loops are SGDLS and YYNGEE. Trimmed from V: 1 base; trimmed from J: 0 bases; junction bases lacking a gene match: 5. High-throughput TCR beta sequencing profiled peripheral blood CD8+ and CD4+ T cells from healthy donors, Susac syndrome patients and multiple sclerosis patients. Healthy donors were included as age- and sex-matched controls. Bulk CD8+ and CD4+ T cells were purified magnetically by negative isolation, whereas CD8+ TEMRA cells were enriched by FACS. Blood was collected in EDTA tubes and processed within 24 hours, with PBMCs isolated through density gradient centrifugation. PBMCs intended for TCR sequencing were frozen in liquid nitrogen and were later thawed in a 37 degrees C water bath. The sorted or isolated CD4+, CD8+ and CD8+ TEMRA cells reached a purity of at least 90%.

Remarks on this clonotype: This clone's antigen is unknown. Per-base qualities were not stored, and no clone one base away is much larger.

The sequencing input was CD8+ T cells from PBMCs. The sequence joins TRBV9 to TRBJ2-1, and 9 bases in between align with TRBD2. The sequence was collected from a human donor in good health. CDR3 reads: CASSVRAGGSSYNEQFF. The bases are TGTGCCAGCAGCGTAAGAGCGGGGGGCAGCTCCTACAATGAGCAGTTCTTC. Here the CDR3 is joined to the reference TRBV9 and TRBJ2-1 genes, and the full variable domain is: DSGVTQTPKHLITATGQRVTLRCSPRSGDLSVYWYQQSLDQGLQFLIQYYNGEERAKGNILERFSAQQFPDLHSELNLSSLELGDSALYFCASSVRAGGSSYNEQFFGPGTRLTVL.